These 27 T cell receptor beta chains originate from one sample sequenced in a study of cytomegalovirus exposure and HLA in healthy donors. Amplification used 60 Vbeta primers and 13 Jbeta primers. Produced via immunoSEQ multiplex PCR; TCRdb's table is partial and in-frame only. Of around 130,000 clones in the sample, just under 80% were seen once. What was sequenced was PBMCs. These receptor sequences come from a man aged 25-45 years in good health and CMV-seronegative.

This clone was observed a single time. Its ends do not fully match the called genes, so a read error is possible. The V call is TRBV7-7, the J call TRBJ2-3; 12 bases line up with TRBD1. Looked up from germline, CDR1 is SSHAT and CDR2 is FNYEAQ (reference sequence). This CDR3 comprises 15 residues. In DNA form, the CDR3 reads TGTGCTAGCAGCTTGGGACAGGGGGCCCCAGATACGCAGTATTTT. Its protein is CASSLGQGAPDTQYF.

The chain combines TRBV18 with TRBJ1-2; D unresolved. From germline, CDR1 is KGHSH and CDR2 LQKENI. With 0 bases removed from V and 8 bases from J, the gap between germline ends came to 13 bases. The CDR3 sequence is 14 residues long. This CDR3 is CASSPPRMTTGYTF. The CDR3 DNA is TGTGCCAGCTCACCACCCCGGATGACAACGGGCTACACCTTC.

The V and J genes are TRBV10-3 and TRBJ2-3; D unresolved. Per germline, CDR1 ENHRY and CDR2 SYGVKD. V gave up 3 bases and J gave up 2 bases, with 6 bases separating them. The CDR3 consists of 13 residues. The CDR3, as DNA: TGTGCCATCAGTGACGTCTTCACAGATACGCAGTATTTT. Amino acid sequence: CAISDVFTDTQYF.

This clone was seen a single time. The genes are TRBV29-1 and TRBJ2-2, with 8 bases lining up with TRBD2. The CDR3 loop spans 15 amino acids. The J segment lost 3 bases and the V segment lost 6 bases, leaving 9 bases of the junction unmatched. The V gene's germline CDR1 is SQVTM and CDR2 ANQGSEA. Written as DNA, the CDR3 is TGCAGCGTGGGGGGAGCGGGAGTAGACACCGGGGAGCTGTTTTTT. Translated: CSVGGAGVDTGELFF.

The CDR3 sequence: CAISDMSSYEQYF. The CDR3 DNA sequence: TGTGCCATCAGTGATATGAGCTCCTACGAGCAGTACTTC. The chain has TRBV10-3 and TRBJ2-7; no reliable D call. V lost 3 bases, J lost 0 bases, and 6 bases lay in between. This CDR3 has 13 amino acids. Germline values: CDR1 ENHRY, CDR2 SYGVKD.

The V gene is TRBV2, the J gene TRBJ2-7; D is ambiguous. This CDR3 has 11 amino acids. Germline-derived CDR1 and CDR2 are SNHLY and FYNNEI. Trimming removed 8 bases from V and 4 bases from J, with 9 bases in between. The CDR3 nucleotides are TGTGCCAGCTTCAGCGCATACGAGCAGTACTTC. Translating it yields CASFSAYEQYF.

The chain couples TRBV5-6 to TRBJ1-5, with 7 bases that match TRBD1. Germline assignment: CDR1 SGHDT and CDR2 YYEEEE. The trim removed 4 bases at V and 2 bases at J, leaving 3 bases unmatched. The CDR3 has 14 residues. CDR3 in amino acids: CASSAGQGNQPQHF. In DNA form, the CDR3 reads TGTGCCAGCAGCGCCGGACAGGGCAATCAGCCCCAGCATTTT.

V and J are TRBV30 and TRBJ2-4; tentative D call: TRBD1 (6 bases). This CDR3 region has 14 residues. The germline V gene encodes CDR1 GTSNPN and CDR2 SVGIG (reference sequence). V was pared by 4 bases and J by 0 bases, with 10 bases between. CDR3 sequence reads: CAWMSGVAKNIQYF. The CDR3 nucleotides are TGTGCCTGGATGTCAGGGGTAGCCAAAAACATTCAGTACTTC.

J is TRBJ1-5 and V is TRBV28; TRBD1 is a possible D gene (6 bases). Trimming left V 2 bases short and J 3 bases short, with 11 bases between. The germline CDR1 and CDR2 sequences are MDHEN and SYDVKM. There are 15 residues in the CDR3. The CDR3 sequence is CASSLPQGNNQPQHF. As DNA, the CDR3 is TGTGCCAGCAGTTTACCCCAGGGGAACAATCAGCCCCAGCATTTT.

This chain joins TRBV29-1 and TRBJ2-1; 8 bases are a match to TRBD1. This CDR3 is 12 amino acids long. V lost 6 bases to trimming and J lost 5 bases; unmatched junction nucleotides: 3. CDR1 is SQVTM and CDR2 is ANQGSEA in the germline V gene. The CDR3 DNA reads as TGCAGCGTGGACAGGGAGGACAATGAGCAGTTCTTC. As protein: CSVDREDNEQFF.

V gene TRBV7-2 combines with J gene TRBJ2-3; TRBD2 is a possible D gene (5 bases). Germline V CDR1 and CDR2: SGHTA, FQGNSA. The CDR3 spans 13 residues. V was cut by 3 bases and J by 6 bases, with 10 bases left in between. CDR3 bases: TGTGCCAGCAGCTTCGAGCGGAGGGATACGCAGTATTTT. It codes for CASSFERRDTQYF.

The CDR3 protein is CASSVVRGEQFF. Written as DNA, the CDR3 is TGTGCCAGCAGCGTAGTTAGGGGTGAGCAGTTCTTC. The rearrangement uses TRBV9 and TRBJ2-1; perhaps TRBD1 as D (5 bases). There are 12 residues in the CDR3. The germline CDR1 and CDR2 sequences are SGDLS and YYNGEE. The germline V and J ends were trimmed by 0 bases and 9 bases, with 7 bases remaining between them.

This clone was observed once. This sequence joins TRBV5-1 and TRBJ1-5, with 8 nucleotides matching TRBD1. The germline gives CDR1 SGHRS, CDR2 YFSETQ. The CDR3 spans 15 residues. The V segment lost 5 bases and the J segment 4 bases; nucleotides outside the gene matches: 8. The CDR3: CASRPTGDQNQPQHF. The CDR3 nucleotides are TGCGCCAGCAGACCGACAGGGGACCAAAATCAGCCCCAGCATTTT.

This clone came up once. This chain uses TRBV6-6 with TRBJ1-5; D is possibly TRBD1 (5 bases). The CDR3 sequence is 15 residues long. The V end lost 0 bases, the J end lost 6 bases, and 12 bases lay between the germline ends. In germline, CDR1 is MNHNY, CDR2 SVGAGI (reference sequence). The CDR3 nucleotides read TGTGCCAGCAGTTACTCGGGTGGGAGGGGTCAGCCCCAGCATTTT. Its translation: CASSYSGGRGQPQHF.

This clone came up once. The gene calls are TRBV6-1 and TRBJ2-1; the match to TRBD2 covers 13 bases. V shed 2 bases, J shed 7 bases, and the junction held 5 bases outside the gene matches. The CDR3 extends over 16 amino acids. Germline CDR1 is MNHNS and CDR2 is SASEGT. The CDR3, as DNA: TGTGCCAGCAGTGAAAGACTAGCGGGAGGTGGGAATGAGCAGTTCTTC. Translated: CASSERLAGGGNEQFF.

The chain is built from TRBV25-1 and TRBJ1-4; no clear D gene. In germline, CDR1 is MGHDK, CDR2 SYGVNS. This CDR3 comprises 14 residues. V was pared by 3 bases and J by 6 bases, with 11 bases between. CDR3 sequence reads: CASSDGRGHEKLFF. Written as DNA, the CDR3 is TGTGCCAGCAGTGATGGGAGAGGGCATGAAAAACTGTTTTTT.

CDR3 nucleotide sequence: TGCGCCAGCAGCCAAGACGAGGCGGGAAAAGATACGCAGTATTTT. The encoded protein is CASSQDEAGKDTQYF. The chain has TRBV4-1 and TRBJ2-3; a possible D gene is TRBD2 (6 bases). Germline assignment: CDR1 MGHRA and CDR2 YSYEKL. This CDR3 spans 15 amino acids. The V and J ends lost 0 bases and 5 bases respectively, with 12 bases between them.

The chain combines TRBV19 with TRBJ1-1; TRBD1 matches 8 bases. Germline V lookup: CDR1 LNHDA, CDR2 SQIVND (reference sequence). CDR3 length: 15 amino acids. Trimming at V came to 7 bases and at J to 4 bases, leaving 11 bases not matched to a gene. The CDR3 nucleotides are TGTGCCAGTATAGGTTGGCAGGGGGCGCGCACTGAAGCTTTCTTT. Residues: CASIGWQGARTEAFF.

The chain employs TRBV4-1 and TRBJ2-3; 7 bases agree with TRBD2. The length of the CDR3 is 15 residues. The germline V gene has CDR1 MGHRA and CDR2 YSYEKL. Trimming cost V 2 bases and J 2 bases; bases outside gene matches: 4. In DNA, the CDR3 is TGCGCCAGCAGCCAAAGGGAGGGAAACACAGATACGCAGTATTTT. It translates to CASSQREGNTDTQYF.

This clone was counted between two and nine times. The V call is TRBV2, the J call TRBJ1-3; 9 nucleotides agree with TRBD1. Germline assignment: CDR1 SNHLY and CDR2 FYNNEI. After removal of 5 bases from V and 0 bases from J, the junction contained 8 bases not matched to a gene. This CDR3 is 17 amino acids long. CDR3 protein: CASSRRDRALSGNTIYF. The CDR3 nucleotides are TGTGCCAGCAGTCGCCGGGACAGGGCCCTCTCTGGAAACACCATATATTTT.

This clone has only a few counts. This chain's CDR3 is CASLDRVGGNQPQHF. Here the CDR3 DNA reads TGTGCCAGTCTGGACAGGGTTGGAGGCAATCAGCCCCAGCATTTT. V gene TRBV19 combines with J gene TRBJ1-5; TRBD1 aligns across 8 bases. This CDR3 region has 15 residues. CDR1 and CDR2 (germline): LNHDA, SQIVND (reference sequence). V trimming: 8 bases; J trimming: 2 bases; junction bases outside the gene matches: 8.

The rearrangement uses TRBV7-9 and TRBJ1-2, with 9 bases matching TRBD1. CDR1 and CDR2 (germline): SEHNR, FQNEAQ (reference sequence). V lost 1 base and J lost 4; bases outside the gene matches: 7. The CDR3 consists of 16 residues. CDR3 region: CASSLGGTGYSYGYTF. CDR3 bases: TGTGCCAGCAGCTTAGGTGGGACAGGGTATTCCTATGGCTACACCTTC.

The chain links TRBV14 to TRBJ2-3, with 7 bases matching TRBD1. Germline values: CDR1 SGHDN, CDR2 FVKESK. Germline trimming cut 5 bases from V and 4 bases from J; bases unmatched to any gene: 6. This CDR3 region has 14 residues. CDR3 nucleotide sequence: TGTGCCAGCAGCGTCCAGGGGGTCGCAGATACGCAGTATTTT. Its translation: CASSVQGVADTQYF.

V and J are TRBV29-1 and TRBJ2-7; D perhaps matches TRBD1 (6 bases). CDR1 is SQVTM, CDR2 ANQGSEA, per germline. CDR3 length: 14 residues. V lost 4 bases and J lost 2, with 15 bases in between. CDR3 loop: CSVVFTGSPYEQYF. In DNA form, the CDR3 reads TGCAGCGTTGTATTTACAGGGTCGCCCTACGAGCAGTACTTC.

This chain joins TRBV25-1 and TRBJ2-1; TRBD1 agrees at 7 bases. The CDR3 totals 13 residues. The V gene end was trimmed by 7 bases and the J gene end by 8 bases; junction bases not matched to a gene: 8. Germline-derived CDR1 and CDR2 are MGHDK and SYGVNS. The CDR3 loop reads CASTRGGTDEQFF. CDR3 DNA sequence: TGTGCCAGCACGAGAGGGGGCACGGATGAGCAGTTCTTC.

The rearrangement uses TRBV18 and TRBJ1-1, with TRBD1 matching over 7 bases. The CDR3 is 11 residues long. The V gene end was trimmed by 3 bases and the J gene end by 8 bases; junction bases not matched to a gene: 0. The germline CDR1 and CDR2 sequences are KGHSH and LQKENI. CDR3 nucleotide sequence: TGTGCCAGCTCACCGGGACAGGAAGCTTTCTTT. Its translation: CASSPGQEAFF. Supplemented by reference TRBV18 and TRBJ1-1, the full variable domain reads NAGVMQNPRHLVRRRGQEARLRCSPMKGHSHVYWYRQLPEEGLKFMVYLQKENIIDESGMPKERFSAEFPKEGPSILRIQQVVRGDSAAYFCASSPGQEAFFGQGTRLTVV.

The CDR3 nucleotides are TGTGCCTGGAGTGGACTAGGCGCTGAAGCTTTCTTT. This gives the protein CAWSGLGAEAFF. V gene TRBV30 combines with J gene TRBJ1-1; D remains unclear. CDR3 size: 12 residues. V lost 1 base, J lost 6 bases, and 9 bases lay in between. Germline V gene data show CDR1 as GTSNPN and CDR2 as SVGIG (reference sequence).